The 17 T cell receptor beta chains in this list originate from one sample, sequenced in a study of blood T cell repertoires in COVID-19. Libraries were prepared by immunoSEQ multiplex PCR; TCRdb keeps only in-frame clonotypes and omits some of them. The table lists about 110,000 clones, approximately 85% of them singletons. Material for sequencing was peripheral blood. Receptor source: a human donor in a cohort sampled during active COVID-19.

This clone is a singleton in its sample. The CDR3 nucleotides read TGTGCCAGCAGTGAGCACAGGGTCAATCAGCCCCAGCATTTT. The encoded protein is CASSEHRVNQPQHF. V usage is TRBV2 and J usage is TRBJ1-5; D is perhaps TRBD1 (6 bases). Germline V gene lookup returns CDR1 SNHLY and CDR2 FYNNEI. CDR3 size: 14 residues. V lost 3 bases, J lost 3 bases, and 9 bases lay in between.

V usage is TRBV11-3 and J usage is TRBJ2-2; maybe TRBD1 (6 bases). The CDR3 contains 15 residues. V lost 1 base, J lost 7 bases, and 13 bases lay in between. Germline V lookup: CDR1 SGHNT, CDR2 YENEEA. The CDR3 here is CASSLVTRGFGELFF. The CDR3 DNA reads TGTGCCAGCAGCTTAGTGACCAGGGGATTCGGGGAGCTGTTTTTT. Full variable domain (missing parts from reference TRBV11-3 and TRBJ2-2): EAGVVQSPRYKIIEKKQPVAFWCNPISGHNTLYWYLQNLGQGPELLIRYENEEAVDDSQLPKDRFSAERLKGVDSTLKIQPAELGDSAVYLCASSLVTRGFGELFFGEGSRLTVL.

This sequence joins TRBV29-1 and TRBJ1-4, with 7 bases matching TRBD1. The CDR3 has 13 amino acids. The germline V gene encodes CDR1 SQVTM and CDR2 ANQGSEA. V lost 7 bases, J lost 4 bases, and 6 bases stayed unmatched. CDR3 DNA: TGCAGCGCTACCGGGACAGATAATGAAAAACTGTTTTTT. Its translation is CSATGTDNEKLFF.

V and J are TRBV5-6 and TRBJ2-1; tentative D call: TRBD1 (6 bases). CDR3 length: 15 residues. V was clipped by 6 bases and J by 7 bases, with 20 bases between them. CDR1 is SGHDT, CDR2 YYEEEE, per germline. CDR3 loop: CASKKARDKVNEQFF. Written as DNA, the CDR3 is TGTGCCAGCAAAAAGGCAAGGGACAAAGTGAATGAGCAGTTCTTC. Variable domain in full (rest from reference TRBV5-6 and TRBJ2-1): DAGVTQSPTHLIKTRGQQVTLRCSPKSGHDTVSWYQQALGQGPQFIFQYYEEEERQRGNFPDRFSGHQFPNYSSELNVNALLLGDSALYLCASKKARDKVNEQFFGPGTRLTVL.

About this clone: This specimen includes other DNA sequences encoding the same CDR3. The chain combines TRBV18 with TRBJ2-2, with D maybe TRBD1 (6 bases). Germline V CDR1 and CDR2: KGHSH, LQKENI. This CDR3 region has 14 residues. The ends were cut back, 3 bases at V and 5 bases at J, with 10 bases in the middle. The CDR3 loop reads CASSPSRGTGELFF. The CDR3 coding sequence is TGTGCCAGCTCACCCTCCAGGGGAACCGGGGAGCTGTTTTTT.

The chain links TRBV3-1 (or the pseudogene TRBV3-2) to TRBJ2-5; 9 bases map to TRBD2. The CDR3 consists of 15 residues. Trimming removed 6 bases from V and 5 bases from J; junction bases left unmatched: 10. Germline CDR1 LGHDT, CDR2 YNNKEL (reference sequence). The CDR3 loop reads CASSLKRGVWETQYF. The CDR3 DNA is TGTGCCAGCAGTCTGAAGCGGGGGGTATGGGAGACCCAGTACTTC.

The gene calls are TRBV30 and TRBJ1-5; TRBD1 matches 10 bases. CDR3 length: 13 amino acids. V lost 7 bases and J lost 6; bases outside the gene matches: 6. CDR1 is GTSNPN and CDR2 is SVGIG in the germline V gene (reference sequence). CDR3 DNA sequence: TGTGCCTTTCGGGACAGGGGTTCTCAGCCCCAGCATTTT. It specifies CAFRDRGSQPQHF.

At least ten counts were recorded for this clone. The rearrangement joins TRBV5-1 to TRBJ1-3; 8 positions agree with TRBD1. The germline CDR1 and CDR2 sequences are SGHRS and YFSETQ. Germline trimming cut 3 bases from V and 3 bases from J; bases unmatched to any gene: 14. This CDR3 comprises 18 residues. For the CDR3, the DNA is TGCGCCAGCAGCTGTCGGGGGCACAGGGGGTATTATGGAAACACCATATATTTT. This encodes CASSCRGHRGYYGNTIYF.

The rearrangement uses TRBV2 and TRBJ2-1; 10 bases map to TRBD2. The CDR3 totals 16 residues. The V gene's germline CDR1 is SNHLY and CDR2 FYNNEI. V dropped 2 bases and J dropped 1; count of bases not matched to a gene: 2. CDR3 nucleotides: TGTGCCAGCAGTGAATTACTAGCGGGATCCTACAATGAGCAGTTCTTC. Translating gives CASSELLAGSYNEQFF. The whole variable domain, remainder taken from reference TRBV2 and TRBJ2-1, is EPEVTQTPSHQVTQMGQEVILRCVPISNHLYFYWYRQILGQKVEFLVSFYNNEISEKSEIFDDQFSVERPDGSNFTLKIRSTKLEDSAMYFCASSELLAGSYNEQFFGPGTRLTVL.

The CDR3 protein is CASSTGLNTEAFF. CDR3 DNA sequence: TGTGCCAGTAGTACAGGGTTGAACACTGAAGCTTTCTTT. This rearrangement joins TRBV19 to TRBJ1-1; possibly TRBD1 for D (5 bases). The CDR3 length is 13 residues. Germline V CDR1 and CDR2: LNHDA, SQIVND (reference sequence). V lost 4 bases and J 0 bases, leaving 6 bases between the germline ends.

The chain joins TRBV28 to TRBJ1-6; D remains ambiguous. CDR1 and CDR2 (germline): MDHEN, SYDVKM. This CDR3 comprises 12 residues. V dropped 1 base and J dropped 14 bases, with 9 bases sitting between them. The DNA of the CDR3 is TGTGCCAGCAGTTTATATCCTAATACCCTCCACTTT. Translated, it gives CASSLYPNTLHF. The full variable domain, in which reference TRBV28 and TRBJ1-6 provide the parts outside the CDR3, is DVKVTQSSRYLVKRTGEKVFLECVQDMDHENMFWYRQDPGLGLRLIYFSYDVKMKEKGDIPEGYSVSREKKERFSLILESASTNQTSMYLCASSLYPNTLHFGNGTRLTVT.

The gene calls are TRBV5-8 and TRBJ2-1; D is perhaps TRBD2 (5 bases). Germline CDR1 reads SGHTS; CDR2 reads YDEGEE. The CDR3 sequence is 16 residues long. V dropped 3 bases and J dropped 2 bases, with 15 bases sitting between them. The CDR3 bases are TGTGCCAGCAGCTCGGAGGCTGGAAGGGCCTACAATGAGCAGTTCTTC. Translating gives CASSSEAGRAYNEQFF. The complete variable domain, with remaining parts taken from reference TRBV5-8 and TRBJ2-1, reads EAGVTQSPTHLIKTRGQQATLRCSPISGHTSVYWYQQALGLGLQFLLWYDEGEERNRGNFPPRFSGRQFPNYSSELNVNALELEDSALYLCASSSEAGRAYNEQFFGPGTRLTVL.

J is TRBJ1-2 and V is TRBV7-9; the D gene is possibly TRBD1 (6 bases). CDR1 SEHNR and CDR2 FQNEAQ come from the germline V gene (reference sequence). Trimming removed 0 bases from V and 0 bases from J, with 8 bases in between. The CDR3 loop spans 15 amino acids. The CDR3 region is CASSLAGGANYGYTF. DNA for the CDR3: TGTGCCAGCAGCTTAGCAGGGGGAGCTAACTATGGCTACACCTTC.

The chain joins TRBV10-1 to TRBJ1-1; possible D gene TRBD1, 5 bases. CDR1 and CDR2 (germline): WNHNN, SYGVQD (reference sequence). The ends were cut back, 6 bases at V and 2 bases at J, with 10 bases in the middle. The CDR3 covers 13 residues. CDR3 nucleotides: TGCGCCAGCAGGGAGAGGGGAAACACTGAAGCTTTCTTT. Translated, it gives CASRERGNTEAFF.

V gene TRBV30 combines with J gene TRBJ1-3, with D perhaps TRBD1 (5 bases). This CDR3 has 13 residues. Germline V gene sequence: CDR1 GTSNPN, CDR2 SVGIG (reference sequence). Trimming stripped 5 bases from V and 4 bases from J, with 12 bases between. DNA of the CDR3: TGTGCCTGGGGACACCTCGGGGGAAACACCATATATTTT. This gives the protein CAWGHLGGNTIYF. Filled out from reference TRBV30 and TRBJ1-3, the complete variable domain reads SQTIHQWPATLVQPVGSPLSLECTVEGTSNPNLYWYRQAAGRGLQLLFYSVGIGQISSEVPQNLSASRPQDRQFILSSKKLLLSDSGFYLCAWGHLGGNTIYFGEGSWLTVV.

The chain combines TRBV5-4 with TRBJ2-7; weak D call: TRBD1 (6 bases). The CDR3 is 13 residues long. Germline loops: CDR1 SGHNT, CDR2 YYREEE (reference sequence). V lost 5 bases and J lost 4, with 13 bases in between. The DNA for the CDR3 is TGTGCCAGCAGTAGACAGGAAGGATACGAGCAGTACTTC. Translating it yields CASSRQEGYEQYF.

The chain joins TRBV6-5 to TRBJ1-5; 9 positions agree with TRBD1. The ends lost 4 bases at V and 3 bases at J; junction bases unmatched: 7. The CDR3 sequence is 16 residues long. Per the germline V gene, CDR1 is MNHEY and CDR2 is SVGAGI. CDR3 coding DNA: TGTGCCAGCAGTTCCATGACAGGGGGGGTCAATCAGCCCCAGCATTTT. It codes for CASSSMTGGVNQPQHF.